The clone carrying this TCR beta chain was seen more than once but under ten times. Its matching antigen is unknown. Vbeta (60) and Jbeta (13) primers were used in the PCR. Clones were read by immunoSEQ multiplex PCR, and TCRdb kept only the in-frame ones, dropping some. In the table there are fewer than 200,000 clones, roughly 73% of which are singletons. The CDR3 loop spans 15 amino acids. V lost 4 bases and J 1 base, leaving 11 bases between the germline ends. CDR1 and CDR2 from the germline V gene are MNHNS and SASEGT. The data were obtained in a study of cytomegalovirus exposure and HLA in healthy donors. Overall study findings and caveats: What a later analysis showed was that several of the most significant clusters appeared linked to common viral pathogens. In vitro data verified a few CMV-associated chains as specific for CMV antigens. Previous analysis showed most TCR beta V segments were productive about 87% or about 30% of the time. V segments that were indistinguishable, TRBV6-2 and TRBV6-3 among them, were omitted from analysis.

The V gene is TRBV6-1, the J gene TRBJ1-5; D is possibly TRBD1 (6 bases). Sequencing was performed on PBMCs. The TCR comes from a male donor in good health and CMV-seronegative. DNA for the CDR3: TGTGCCAGCAGTGTCGACAGGTCAAGCAATCAGCCCCAGCATTTT. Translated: CASSVDRSSNQPQHF.